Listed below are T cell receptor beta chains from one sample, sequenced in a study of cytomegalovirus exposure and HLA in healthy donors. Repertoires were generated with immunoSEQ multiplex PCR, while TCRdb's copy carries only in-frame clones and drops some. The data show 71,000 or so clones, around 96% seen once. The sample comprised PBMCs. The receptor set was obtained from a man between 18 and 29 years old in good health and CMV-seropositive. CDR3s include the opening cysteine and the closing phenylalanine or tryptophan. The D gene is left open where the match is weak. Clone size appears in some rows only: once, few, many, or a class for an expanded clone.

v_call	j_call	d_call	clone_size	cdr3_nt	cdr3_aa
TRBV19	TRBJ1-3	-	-	TGTGCCAGTACCGGTAGAGGGGGAAACACCATATATTTT	CASTGRGGNTIYF
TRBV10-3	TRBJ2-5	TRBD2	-	TGTGCCATCAAGGGAGGGGAAGAGACCCAGTACTTC	CAIKGGEETQYF
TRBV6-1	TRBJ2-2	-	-	TGTGCCCTCGTACGGGGGTCCGCAGACACCGGGGAGCTGTTTTTT	CALVRGSADTGELFF
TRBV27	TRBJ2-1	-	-	TGTGCCAGCAGGGTATCGGGGAGCCATGAGCAGTTCTTC	CASRVSGSHEQFF
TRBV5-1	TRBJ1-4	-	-	TGCGCCAGCAGCTTAACGCGGAGACCTAATGAAAAACTGTTTTTT	CASSLTRRPNEKLFF
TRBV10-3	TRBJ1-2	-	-	TGTGCCATCAGTGAAGCCGGTGGGGGAGGTGGCTACACCTTC	CAISEAGGGGGYTF
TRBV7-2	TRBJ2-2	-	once	TGTGCCAGCAGCTTTTCCAGGGCCACCGGGGAGCTGTTTTTT	CASSFSRATGELFF
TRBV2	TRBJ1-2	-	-	TGTGCCAGCAGTGGGTCCTTGTCTAGCGATGGCTACACCTTC	CASSGSLSSDGYTF
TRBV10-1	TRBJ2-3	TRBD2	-	TGCGCCAGCAGTGACGCGGGAGGGCCGAAAGATACGCAGTATTTT	CASSDAGGPKDTQYF
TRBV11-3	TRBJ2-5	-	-	TGTGCCAGCAGCTTGAGGGAAGCGGAGACCCAGTACTTC	CASSLREAETQYF
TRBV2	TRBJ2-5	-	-	TGTGCCAGCAGTGGGACTCGACAAGAGACCCAGTACTTC	CASSGTRQETQYF
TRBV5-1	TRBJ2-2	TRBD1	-	TGCGCCAGCAGCCCACATGGGACAGGGATGAGGTCCGGGGAGCTGTTTTTT	CASSPHGTGMRSGELFF
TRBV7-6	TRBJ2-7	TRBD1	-	TGTGCCAGCAGCCCCGGGACAGGGGGCGCCCACGAGCAGTACTTC	CASSPGTGGAHEQYF
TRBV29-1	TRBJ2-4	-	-	TGCAGCGTGATGACCGTGATTTGGGGGCCCAAAAACATTCAGTACTTC	CSVMTVIWGPKNIQYF
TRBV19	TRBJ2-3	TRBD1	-	TGTGCCAGTAGTCCCCAGGGGGCAGGAGGCACAGATACGCAGTATTTT	CASSPQGAGGTDTQYF
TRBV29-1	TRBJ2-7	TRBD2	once	TGCAGCGACGGACAGGGGATAGCGGGAGGGCTCCCCTACGAGCAGTACTTC	CSDGQGIAGGLPYEQYF
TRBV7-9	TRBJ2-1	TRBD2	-	TGTGCCAGCAGCTTAGAGCGGGAGAACCACAATGAGCAGTTCTTC	CASSLERENHNEQFF
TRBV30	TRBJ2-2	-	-	TGTGCCTGGAGTGTAGGGGGGGTGGACACCGGGGAGCTGTTTTTT	CAWSVGGVDTGELFF
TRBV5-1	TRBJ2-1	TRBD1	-	TGCGCCAGCAGCTGGGGGCGACAGGGGGGGGCTAATGAGCAGTTCTTC	CASSWGRQGGANEQFF
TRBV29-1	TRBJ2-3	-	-	TGCAGCGCCCGTCGAGGCGGGAGCACAGATACGCAGTATTTT	CSARRGGSTDTQYF
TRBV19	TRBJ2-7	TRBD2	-	TGTGCCAGTAGTATTGGGCGGGAGGCCTACGAGCAGTACTTC	CASSIGREAYEQYF
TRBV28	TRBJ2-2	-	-	TGTGCCAGCAGCCCCGGGGGTGGGACCGGGGAGCTGTTTTTT	CASSPGGGTGELFF
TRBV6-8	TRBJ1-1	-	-	TGTGCCAGCAGTTACAATGTCCTTAGGCGGGGTACTGAAGCTTTCTTT	CASSYNVLRRGTEAFF
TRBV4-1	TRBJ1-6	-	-	TGCGCCAGCAGCGAAAGGCAGGGCTATAATTCACCCCTCCACTTT	CASSERQGYNSPLHF
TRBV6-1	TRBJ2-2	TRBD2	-	TGTGCCAGCAGGAAGCGGGGGGATACCGGGGAGCTGTTTTTT	CASRKRGDTGELFF
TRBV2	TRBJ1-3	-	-	TGTGCCAGCATTGCGGGCAGTCCTGGAAACACCATATATTTT	CASIAGSPGNTIYF
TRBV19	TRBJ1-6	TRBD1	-	TGTGCCAGTAGACCGGGACAGGGAAACCCGAGCTCCTATAATTCACCCCTCCACTTT	CASRPGQGNPSSYNSPLHF
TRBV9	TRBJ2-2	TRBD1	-	TGTGCCAGCAGCGGAACCGGGACAGGACTAACCGGGGAGCTGTTTTTT	CASSGTGTGLTGELFF
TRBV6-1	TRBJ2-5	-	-	TGTGCCAGCAGAGCTTATTACCAAGAGACCCAGTACTTC	CASRAYYQETQYF
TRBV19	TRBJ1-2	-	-	TGTGCCAGTAGTATTTTGAGGGCTAAGAATGGCTACACCTTC	CASSILRAKNGYTF
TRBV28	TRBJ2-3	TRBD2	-	TGTGCCAGCAGTCCCGGGACTAGCGGCACAGATACGCAGTATTTT	CASSPGTSGTDTQYF
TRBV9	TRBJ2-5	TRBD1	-	TGTGCCAGCAGCGTATCCCACAGGGGATTCGTGGGGGAGACCCAGTACTTC	CASSVSHRGFVGETQYF
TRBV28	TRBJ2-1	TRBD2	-	TGTGCCAGCAGTTTGGGGACTAGCGGGAACAATGAGCAGTTCTTC	CASSLGTSGNNEQFF
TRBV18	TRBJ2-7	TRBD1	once	TGTGCCAGCTCATACGGGGGACAGGGGAGAGAGCAGTACTTC	CASSYGGQGREQYF
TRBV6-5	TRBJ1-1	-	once	TGTGCCAGCAGACAGGGTTCATGGACTGAAGCTTTCTTT	CASRQGSWTEAFF
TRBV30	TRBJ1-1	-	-	TGTGCCTGGAGTGTGGGACATACTGAAGCTTTCTTT	CAWSVGHTEAFF
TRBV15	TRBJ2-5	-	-	TGTGCCACCAGCAGAGATCCCGGTACGGGGACCCAGTACTTC	CATSRDPGTGTQYF
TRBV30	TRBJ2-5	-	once	TGTGCCTGGAGTGAGGCCCTAGCCGAGACCCAGTACTTC	CAWSEALAETQYF
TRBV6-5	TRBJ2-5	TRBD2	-	TGTGCCAGCAGTGTGACTAGCGGGGGGGCAGAGACCCAGTACTTC	CASSVTSGGAETQYF
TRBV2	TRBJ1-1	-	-	TGTGCCAGCAGTGTTGTAGGGGGGAACACTGAAGCTTTCTTT	CASSVVGGNTEAFF
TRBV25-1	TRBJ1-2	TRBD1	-	TGTGCCAGCAGTGTGGGGACAGGGGGCGAAGGCTACACCTTC	CASSVGTGGEGYTF